This T cell receptor beta chain derives from a study of T cell repertoires in cytomegalovirus infection. On the study more broadly: Both CMV infection and a matching HLA type were indicated by public TCR beta signatures.

This clonotype came up a few times. What it binds is unknown. A single record per CDR3 protein comes from TCRdb applying MiXCR to the reads. The repertoire holds some 200,000 distinct CDR3 sequences, with nearly 9.5% as singletons. This CDR3 has 15 residues. The germline V gene has CDR1 MDHEN and CDR2 SYDVKM. J gave up 8 bases and V 6 bases, and 13 bases lay outside the gene matches. Study outcomes and limitations: Totalled public TCR beta family frequency picked out people who carried CMV plus the relevant HLA. HLA-C-restricted TCR beta clonotypes specific for CMV led the ex vivo response.

The rearrangement links TRBV28 to TRBJ1-1, with 9 positions matching TRBD1. The receptor's source is a human donor in good health (CMV status not recorded). Some clones in this sample may be carry-over from other donors' samples. Material: PBMCs. The CDR3 reads CASSQGLTGGYEAFF. CDR3 coding DNA: TGTGCCAGCAGCCAAGGGTTGACAGGGGGGTACGAAGCTTTCTTT.